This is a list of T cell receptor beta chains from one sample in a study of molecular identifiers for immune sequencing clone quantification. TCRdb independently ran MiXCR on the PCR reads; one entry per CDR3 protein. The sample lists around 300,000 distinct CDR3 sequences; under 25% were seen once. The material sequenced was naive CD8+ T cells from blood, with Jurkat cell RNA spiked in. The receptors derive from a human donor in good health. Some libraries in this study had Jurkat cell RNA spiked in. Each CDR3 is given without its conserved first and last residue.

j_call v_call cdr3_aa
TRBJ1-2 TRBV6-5 ASSPVNYYGYT
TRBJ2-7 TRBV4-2 ASSPGTGEYEQY
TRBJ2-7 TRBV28 ASSAGTSGGRFFPLAQS
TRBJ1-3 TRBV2 ASSDTGTGASGNTIY
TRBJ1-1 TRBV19 ASSISTGNTEAF
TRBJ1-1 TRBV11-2 ASSFWAGTEAF
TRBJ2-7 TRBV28 ASSWTSVYEQY
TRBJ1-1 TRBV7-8 ASSLGGRNTEAF
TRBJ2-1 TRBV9 ASSVGAAGVTYNEQF
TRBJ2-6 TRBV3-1 ASSPLRGANVLT
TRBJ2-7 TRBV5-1 ASRRDRGFSSYEQY
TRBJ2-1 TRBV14 AGSPRDRGLHEQF
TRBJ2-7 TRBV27 ASSPLPLTWSGPRYGSSYEQY
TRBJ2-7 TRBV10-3 AISYSLDSREQY
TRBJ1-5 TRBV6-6 ASSYEGIIEPQH
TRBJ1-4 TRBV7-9 ASSPGGDKLF
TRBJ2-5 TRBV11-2 ASSPNRGAFETQY
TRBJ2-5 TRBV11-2 ASRNQDFQETQY
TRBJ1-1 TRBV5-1 ASSPESRDIFMNTEAF
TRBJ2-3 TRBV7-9 ASSLTTGAAEDTQY
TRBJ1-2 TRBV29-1 SVVRRDYGYT
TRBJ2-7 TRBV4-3 ASSLGETYEQY
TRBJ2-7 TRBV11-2 ASSLVQGEQY
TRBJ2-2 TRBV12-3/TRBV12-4 ASSLFRGPGELF
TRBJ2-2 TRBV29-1 SVGLAGGTGELF
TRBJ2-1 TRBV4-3 VSSQDPSGITNEQF
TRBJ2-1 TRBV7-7 ASCRLAECGDEQF
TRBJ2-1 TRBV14 ASSQEIEGYNEQF
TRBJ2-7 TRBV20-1 SARRDSSYEQY
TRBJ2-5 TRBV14 ASSPTYDGRQETQY
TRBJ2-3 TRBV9 ASSVGETSGATDTQY